Reported below is one TCR beta chain. Its antigen is not identified. This sample was taken from a study of monozygotic twins with inflammatory bowel disease. Study results and caveats: A single strong IBD-associated signal or clonotype was not supported by the findings.

Germline assignment: CDR1 SGHRS and CDR2 YFSETQ. The CDR3 runs to 13 residues. TCRdb processed the 5' RACE reads again and assigns one entry to each CDR3 protein, with no DNA. This sample's table reports about 300,000 distinct CDR3 sequences. The genes are TRBV5-1 and TRBJ2-1; the D call from TCRdb, TRBD2, cannot be confirmed without DNA. The sample comprised blood. This TCR derives from a human donor with ulcerative colitis or Crohn's disease, or a healthy co-twin of an affected twin (not recorded which). This CDR3 is CASSTGLADEQFF.